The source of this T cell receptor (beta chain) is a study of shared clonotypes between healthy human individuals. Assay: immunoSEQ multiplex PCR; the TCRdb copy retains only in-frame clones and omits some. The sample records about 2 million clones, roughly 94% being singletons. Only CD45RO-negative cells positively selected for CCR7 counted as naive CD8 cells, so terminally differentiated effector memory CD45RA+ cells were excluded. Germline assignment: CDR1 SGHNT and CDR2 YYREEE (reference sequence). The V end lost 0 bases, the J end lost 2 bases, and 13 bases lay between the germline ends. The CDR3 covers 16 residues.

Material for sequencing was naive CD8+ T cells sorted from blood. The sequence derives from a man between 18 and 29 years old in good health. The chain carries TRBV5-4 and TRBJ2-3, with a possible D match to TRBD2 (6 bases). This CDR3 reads CASSLALGGYTDTQYF. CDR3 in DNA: TGTGCCAGCAGCTTGGCCTTGGGGGGTTACACAGATACGCAGTATTTT.